A selection of T cell receptor beta chains follows, all from one sample in a study of cytomegalovirus exposure and HLA in healthy donors. Profiling relied on immunoSEQ multiplex PCR, and the TCRdb table lists in-frame clones only, not all of them. The sample records under 200,000 clones, approximately 85% being singletons. The sample consisted of PBMCs. Receptors were obtained from a woman aged 18-30 years in good health and CMV-seronegative. The conserved cysteine and the conserved F or W are not part of the CDR3 here.

V gene	J gene	CDR3 protein
TRBV4-1	TRBJ1-1	ASSQGPGLNTEAF
TRBV19	TRBJ2-1	ASTYGGRDEQF
TRBV6-1	TRBJ2-7	ASVRQGLSYEQY
TRBV29-1	TRBJ2-7	SVEDPGGGGSSYEQY
TRBV19	TRBJ1-1	ASTRGGARTEAF
TRBV4-2	TRBJ2-7	ASSQGAGEQY
TRBV30	TRBJ2-5	AWTQLAGAQETQY
TRBV19	TRBJ2-7	ASSIGGESYEQY
TRBV2	TRBJ2-4	ASSRQTLAKNIQY
TRBV5-5	TRBJ1-1	ASSLVPGQYTEAF
TRBV5-1	TRBJ1-1	ASSVTALNTEAF
TRBV14	TRBJ2-5	ASSQIDSVGETQY
TRBV7-2	TRBJ1-6	ASSLVWGGIGPLH
TRBV7-9	TRBJ2-1	ASSAGKNEQF
TRBV19	TRBJ1-2	ASSGPNNYGYT
TRBV6-4	TRBJ1-4	ASSPGTGGPTNEKLF
TRBV27	TRBJ1-5	ASSLGGYYNQPQH
TRBV4-1	TRBJ1-1	ASSQMQGGEAF
TRBV5-5	TRBJ2-1	ASSLPGLAGGNEQF
TRBV12-1	TRBJ2-1	ASSPGRTSGGPNRLNEQF
TRBV19	TRBJ2-2	ASSTARGQAGAGELF
TRBV27	TRBJ2-1	ASSSPTELAGVWNEQF
TRBV7-6	TRBJ1-1	ASSPWQGNTEAF
TRBV2	-	ASSEALGQGNEQY
TRBV6-5	TRBJ1-2	ASRTSGVGYT
TRBV6-5	TRBJ2-1	ASMSSGWNEQF
TRBV2	TRBJ2-5	ASSAFGGETQY
TRBV18	TRBJ2-4	ASSPVTVIAKNIQY
TRBV28	TRBJ1-1	ASSLLQPNTEAF
TRBV27	TRBJ2-3	ASSLLTGGWETQY
TRBV6-1	TRBJ2-3	ASSKGQGSDTQY
TRBV30	TRBJ2-7	AWSVPRLAVYEQY
TRBV5-1	TRBJ2-1	ASSLWGLAGDNEQF
TRBV7-3	TRBJ2-3	ASTIAHHSNTQY
TRBV5-4	TRBJ2-1	ASSPSGTSGRGSHNEQF
TRBV6-5	TRBJ2-2	ASLSGEHTGELF
TRBV5-1	TRBJ2-7	ASSYTGDSYEQY